Given below is one T cell receptor beta chain in context. In its sample, this clonotype was seen many times. Its cognate antigen has yet to be identified. The record has no base qualities; no much larger clone is one base away. The data were produced on an Illumina NovaSeq 6000. cDNA libraries for TCRalpha and TCRbeta were prepared by 5'RACE using constant-segment primers, with sample barcodes and unique molecular identifiers added. RNA was extracted from every sample with Trizol reagent. Library amplification was performed in two PCR steps, and a second sample barcode and Illumina TruSeq adapters were introduced in the second step. The libraries were sequenced on an Illumina NovaSeq using 2 x 150 bp paired-end reads. The paper's data handling went like this. Demultiplexing of reads and collapsing into UMI-guided consensus sequences were performed with migec v1.2.7. With mixcr v2.1.11, UMI consensuses were aligned to TRA and TRB V and J templates and assembled into clonotypes. A clonotype was counted as expanded or contracted only if both edgeR and NoisET called the change significant, with noise models trained on biological replicates. For edgeR calls, the cutoffs were a false discovery rate-adjusted p below 0.01 and a log2 fold-change threshold of 1. As an exploratory analysis of dynamics, PCA with hierarchical clustering was applied to max-normalized trajectories of the 1000 most abundant clonotypes. Separately sequenced CD4+ and CD8+ repertoires were used to assign a CD4 or CD8 phenotype to each responding clone. TCRdb reprocessing: public reads trimmed at Q25 with fastp, clones called with MiXCR, in-frame beta chains kept. Each CDR3 protein gets just one entry, which takes the most common genes and DNA from the rows behind it. TCRdb's processing, not the study's, gives the V and J calls here. Present in this sample are roughly 190,000 distinct CDR3 sequences, approximately 20% of which were seen just once. The biggest ten clones account for 2% to 3% of the sample.

PBMCs were isolated by Ficoll-Paque density gradient centrifugation. The cysteine opens and the phenylalanine closes a CDR3 of 14 amino acids. Of all the DNA, just the CDR3 is kept, 42 bases in frame from base 1. V is cut by 0 bases and J by 7 bases, and the space between the germline ends is 11 bases. The germline V gene specifies SGHDN as CDR1 and FVKESK as CDR2. This entry is derived from a study of T-cell memory formation after mild COVID-19 (dated by TCRdb to the early 2020s). Background for the entire study: Most TCR sequence clusters were specific to one of the two donors. In two donors, T-cell clones that expanded and contracted after mild COVID-19 were followed by sequencing TCRalpha and TCRbeta repertoires longitudinally. The cohort was made up of two young adult volunteers, one female and one male, who were previously healthy.

Study-wide findings and limitations: Some responding clones were detected in pre-infection memory, suggesting pre-existing cross-reactive memory T cells joined the SARS-CoV-2 response. Clones that contracted from day 15 to 85 showed balanced CD4/CD8 phenotypes, whereas a second wave of clones that expanded from day 15 to 37 leaned towards CD4+. The study included only a couple of mild cases, and larger cohorts that include severe cases with pre-infection samples were judged to be necessary. The second-wave clones that peaked on day 37 were not confirmed to be SARS-CoV-2 specific. Contracting CD4+ clones were found mainly in CM and EM memory subsets, while CD8+ clones were enriched in EMRA.

Sequencing was carried out using PBMCs or a T cell subset sorted from them (not recorded which). The source of this sequence is an adult woman who had mild COVID-19 (a few samples of this study predate the infection). The sample titles of this study are shuffled in the database, so cell type and time point are left out; the donor was told from shared clones. The sequence is built from TRBV14 and TRBJ2-3; no confident D gene assignment can be made. The CDR3 here reads CASSQEWARNTQYF. The DNA sequence is TGTGCCAGCAGCCAAGAGTGGGCCAGGAATACGCAGTATTTT.